This T cell receptor (beta chain) was recorded in a study of sequential checkpoint blockade in melanoma. Background on the study: First-line arms were nivolumab then ipilimumab, or the reverse, randomized 1:1. Maintenance nivolumab came after either treatment sequence.

Trimming left V 0 bases short and J 4 bases short, with 12 bases between. The CDR3 consists of 15 residues. Germline values: CDR1 KGHSH, CDR2 LQKENI. Measured with immunoSEQ multiplex PCR; TCRdb has only the in-frame clones, and not every one. The sample carries about 28,000 clones, 70% to 90% recorded once. Treatment in this sample: randomized to nivolumab then ipilimumab (arm A) or the reverse (arm B). Sorted cells were live CD3+CD8+, lacking CD19 and CD56, from PBMCs. The chain carries TRBV18 and TRBJ1-1, with D unclear. The sample here was CD8+ T cells sorted from blood (inferred from file names), taken from a patient given nivolumab and ipilimumab in sequence. The clonotype originates from a human donor with melanoma. The CDR3 DNA follows: TGTGCCAGCTCACCACCAGCCTTGAGAGTCACTGAAGCTTTCTTT. Its translation is CASSPPALRVTEAFF.